This is a list of T cell receptor beta chains from one sample in a study of blood T cell repertoires in COVID-19. TCRdb's copy holds only in-frame clones and misses some; the assay was immunoSEQ multiplex PCR. The sample has some 220,000 clones, over 60% seen once; the top ten hold 7.2%. Sequencing was done on a sample of peripheral blood. The source is an older woman with acute or convalescent COVID-19. The CDR3 runs from the conserved cysteine through the conserved F or W. The order of the fields is D gene, clone size, V gene, J gene, CDR3 DNA, CDR3 protein. The D gene is left open where the match is weak. Not all rows give a size; the values are once, few, many and, for expanded clones, a class.

-	-	TRBV7-9	TRBJ1-2	TGTGCCAGCAGCCAAGGGGTTAACTATGGCTACACCTTC	CASSQGVNYGYTF
-	-	TRBV6-6	TRBJ1-4	TGTGCCAGCAGTCCAATAACAGGGTTGGGGGAAAAACTGTTTTTT	CASSPITGLGEKLFF
TRBD1	-	TRBV10-2	TRBJ2-5	TGCGCCAGCAGTGAGGGACAGGGGGGAGAGACCCAGTACTTC	CASSEGQGGETQYF
-	few	TRBV10-1	TRBJ2-5	TGCGCCAGCAGTAACCAGAGCAGAGGAGCGGAGACCCAGTACTTC	CASSNQSRGAETQYF
TRBD1	-	TRBV6-2/TRBV6-3	TRBJ2-7	TGTGCCAGCAGTTTGACCGGACAGGTTTCCTCCGAGCAGTACTTC	CASSLTGQVSSEQYF
-	-	TRBV11-2	TRBJ2-3	TGTGCCAGCAGCTTAGTATCCGCAGATACGCAGTATTTT	CASSLVSADTQYF
TRBD2	-	TRBV6-5	TRBJ2-5	TGTGCCAGCAGAGCCGGGACTAGCGGCCAAGAGACCCAGTACTTC	CASRAGTSGQETQYF
TRBD1	-	TRBV7-2	TRBJ2-5	TGTGCCAGCAGCCCCCGGGACAGGGTGTTTGTGGAGACCCAGTACTTC	CASSPRDRVFVETQYF
TRBD1	-	TRBV14	TRBJ1-1	TGTGCCAGCAGCCAAGATCTCAGGGGGCGCGGAGCTTTCTTT	CASSQDLRGRGAFF
-	-	TRBV5-1	TRBJ2-7	TGCGCCAGCAGCTTGGCCCGGGGGTCTTCGGACGAGCAGTACTTC	CASSLARGSSDEQYF
TRBD1	-	TRBV4-3	TRBJ2-7	TGCGCCAGCAGCCAAATCAACAGGGGGCTGGCCGAGCAGTACTTC	CASSQINRGLAEQYF
-	-	TRBV7-2	TRBJ1-1	TGTGCCAGCAGCCTCCAGGGGTACCATCAGAACACTGAAGCTTTCTTT	CASSLQGYHQNTEAFF
TRBD2	-	TRBV4-3	TRBJ2-1	TGCGCCAGCAGCCAAGATGAGCGGGGGGGTACTTGGCAGTTCTTC	CASSQDERGGTWQFF
-	once	TRBV4-1	TRBJ2-1	TGCGCCAGCAGCCAAGATCTAAGCGAGAAGTTCTTC	CASSQDLSEKFF
TRBD1	-	TRBV18	TRBJ2-7	TGTGCCAGCTCACCAGGACAGGGGGAAGCTTACGAGCAGTACTTC	CASSPGQGEAYEQYF
-	-	TRBV10-1	TRBJ2-5	TGCGCCAGCAGTGATGTATCCCGCGGCCAAGAGACCCAGTACTTC	CASSDVSRGQETQYF
-	-	TRBV12-3/TRBV12-4	TRBJ1-2	TGTGCCAGCAGTCCCACCTTCGACACTGGCTACACCTTC	CASSPTFDTGYTF
TRBD2	-	TRBV12-5	TRBJ2-4	TGTGCTAGTATTTCCCCCTCTAGCGGGGTGCGTTTAGCCAAAAACATTCAGTACTTC	CASISPSSGVRLAKNIQYF
TRBD2	few	TRBV7-2	TRBJ2-7	TGTGCCAGCAGCTCGACTAGCGGGGGGGCCCAATACTTC	CASSSTSGGAQYF
-	few	TRBV24-1	TRBJ2-1	TGTGCCACCAGTGCAGGAATCCGGGGGAATGAGCAGTTCTTC	CATSAGIRGNEQFF
-	once	TRBV7-2	TRBJ2-5	TGTGCCAGCAGCCCCCACAGGCTTCATGGGACCCAGTACTTC	CASSPHRLHGTQYF
-	many	TRBV2	TRBJ1-1	TGTGCCAGCAGTGTGGAGGTTGTGAACACTGAAGCTTTCTTT	CASSVEVVNTEAFF
-	once	TRBV5-1	TRBJ1-1	TGCGCCAGCAGCTTGGTAGGGAATTGGGATGGAGGGAACACTGAAGCTTTCTTT	CASSLVGNWDGGNTEAFF
-	-	TRBV5-1	TRBJ2-1	TGCGCCAGCAGCTTGTCGGCGGATGAGCAGTTCTTC	CASSLSADEQFF
TRBD1	-	TRBV5-1	TRBJ2-7	TGCGCCAGCAGAAGCCAAGGGGGCGCGGACGAGCAGTACTTC	CASRSQGGADEQYF
TRBD2	-	TRBV13	TRBJ2-3	TGTGCCAGCAGCCGATCGGGACTAGCGGGGGGATATAGCACAGATACGCAGTATTTT	CASSRSGLAGGYSTDTQYF
TRBD2	-	TRBV9	TRBJ2-7	TGTGCCAGCAGCGACTCGGACGGGGGGGAGCAGTACTTC	CASSDSDGGEQYF
-	-	TRBV7-8	TRBJ1-4	TGTGCCAGCAGCTTAGCGAGGCGACCCATGTTGTCGGGGGTTTCAACTAATGAAAAACTGTTTTTT	CASSLARRPMLSGVSTNEKLFF
TRBD1	-	TRBV24-1	TRBJ2-3	TGTGCCACCAGTGATTGGGGACAGGGCACAGATACGCAGTATTTT	CATSDWGQGTDTQYF
-	-	TRBV5-1	TRBJ2-7	TGCGCCAGCAGCTCCCAGGCCTACGAGCAGTACTTC	CASSSQAYEQYF
TRBD1	-	TRBV19	TRBJ2-4	TGTGCCAGTAGCCAACCGGGACAGAAAAACATTCAGTACTTC	CASSQPGQKNIQYF
-	-	TRBV11-3	TRBJ1-1	TGTGCCAGCAGCTTAAACAGCAACACTGAAGCTTTCTTT	CASSLNSNTEAFF
TRBD1	few	TRBV6-2/TRBV6-3	TRBJ1-2	TGTGCCAGCAGTTATGGGCAGGGGGCGATGAGCTACACCTTC	CASSYGQGAMSYTF
TRBD1	-	TRBV7-2	TRBJ2-1	TGTGCCAGCAGCTCACCAGAGACAGGGTTGGGAGTCGAGCAGTTCTTC	CASSSPETGLGVEQFF
TRBD1	-	TRBV19	TRBJ2-5	TGTGCCAGTAGTATAGATGGGACAGGGACCCAAGAGACCCAGTACTTC	CASSIDGTGTQETQYF
TRBD2	-	TRBV5-1	TRBJ2-5	TGCGCCAGCAGCCTAAGCGGGGGGGCCCCAGAGACCCAGTACTTC	CASSLSGGAPETQYF
-	-	TRBV20-1	TRBJ2-4	TGCAGTGCTAGTCCGGGAGCTCAACTAGCCAAAAACATTCAGTACTTC	CSASPGAQLAKNIQYF
TRBD2	-	TRBV3-1/TRBV3-2	TRBJ2-1	TGTGCCAGCAGCCCCCCCGCCCGGACTAGCGGGGGGAATGAGCAGTTCTTC	CASSPPARTSGGNEQFF
TRBD1	-	TRBV5-4	TRBJ2-3	TGTGCCAGCAGCTGGGACAGGGCCTCAGATACGCAGTATTTT	CASSWDRASDTQYF
TRBD1	-	TRBV5-5	TRBJ1-4	TGTGCCAGCAGCTTGTTAGGGACAGGGAATGAAAAACTGTTTTTT	CASSLLGTGNEKLFF
TRBD2	-	TRBV18	TRBJ2-5	TGTGCCAGCTCACCGCCTAGCGGGGGTCAGCAAGAGACCCAGTACTTC	CASSPPSGGQQETQYF
-	many	TRBV12-3/TRBV12-4	TRBJ1-2	TGTGCCAGCAGTTATGGGGGACTAGGCTACACCTTC	CASSYGGLGYTF
TRBD1	-	TRBV4-1	TRBJ1-1	TGCGCCAGCAGCCAAGGAAGGACAGGGAACACTGAAGCTTTCTTT	CASSQGRTGNTEAFF
-	once	TRBV28	TRBJ1-1	TGTGCCAGCAGCAGCACTGAAGCTTTCTTT	CASSSTEAFF
TRBD1	-	TRBV19	TRBJ1-5	TGTGCCAGTACCTCAACTCGAGGGGGCGTGGGCAATCAGCCCCAGCATTTT	CASTSTRGGVGNQPQHF
TRBD1	-	TRBV7-3	TRBJ2-7	TGTGCCAGCAGCCCCGGGACAGCCTTAACCTACGAGCAGTACTTC	CASSPGTALTYEQYF
TRBD1	few	TRBV25-1	TRBJ1-4	TGTGCCAGCCGGGAGGGACAGGGATATGAAAAACTGTTTTTT	CASREGQGYEKLFF
TRBD2	-	TRBV27	TRBJ2-7	TGTGCCAGCAGTACCCTATCTAGCGGGGGGGCCTACGAGCAGTACTTC	CASSTLSSGGAYEQYF
-	once	TRBV15	TRBJ2-5	TGTGCCACCAGCAGAGATCCGGGGAGGGGGGAGACCCAGTACTTC	CATSRDPGRGETQYF
-	-	TRBV12-3/TRBV12-4	TRBJ1-1	TGTGCCAGCAGAGCACAGGGCTTCACTGAAGCTTTCTTT	CASRAQGFTEAFF
-	-	TRBV27	TRBJ1-2	TGTGCCAGCAGTCCCTACCCGACAGGAATCTATGGCTACACCTTC	CASSPYPTGIYGYTF
TRBD2	-	TRBV3-1/TRBV3-2	TRBJ2-5	TGTGCCAGCAGCCAAGATCAGCGGGGGGGAGGGGAGACCCAGTACTTC	CASSQDQRGGGETQYF